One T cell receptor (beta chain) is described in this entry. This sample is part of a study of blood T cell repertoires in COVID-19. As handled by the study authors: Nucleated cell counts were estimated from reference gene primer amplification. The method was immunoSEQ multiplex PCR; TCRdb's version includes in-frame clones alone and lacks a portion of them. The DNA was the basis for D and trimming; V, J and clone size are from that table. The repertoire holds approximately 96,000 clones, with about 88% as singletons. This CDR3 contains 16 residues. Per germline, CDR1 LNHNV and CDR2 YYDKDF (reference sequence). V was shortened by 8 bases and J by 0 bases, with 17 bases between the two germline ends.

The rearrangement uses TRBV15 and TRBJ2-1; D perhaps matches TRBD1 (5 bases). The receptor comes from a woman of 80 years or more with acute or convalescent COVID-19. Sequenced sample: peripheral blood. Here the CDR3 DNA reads TGTGCCACCGGCCAGCAGGGCAGGGCCTCCTACAATGAGCAGTTCTTC. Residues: CATGQQGRASYNEQFF.